This T cell receptor (beta chain) was sequenced in a study of blood T cells in healthy people across ages. Study-wide results and limits: Versus aged donors, long-lived donors had higher diversity and more naive CD4+ cells. CMV status of donors was unknown, possibly confounding expanded clonotype changes.

The CDR3 is 15 amino acids. Germline CDR1 reads LGHDT; CDR2 reads YNNKEL (reference sequence). Trimming pared 4 bases from V and 3 bases from J, leaving 15 bases between. Comment on this clonotype: Its antigen is not identified.

Combining a sample-barcoded 5' primer with a J-beta primer mix, a second PCR ran for 7 to 11 cycles. Paired-end reads containing CDR3 totaled no fewer than 3 million for each sample. MiXCR, run by TCRdb on the 5' RACE reads, gives a single entry per CDR3 protein. Found here are 980,000 or so distinct CDR3 sequences, around 48% of them singletons; the top ten hold roughly 12%. What was sequenced was blood. The chain carries TRBV3-1 and TRBJ1-1, with D possibly being TRBD1 (6 bases). The origin of this receptor is a man between 25 and 39 years old in good health. CDR3 in DNA: TGTGCCAGCAGCCTCGAAACCAACAGGGACACTGAAGCTTTCTTT. Translated, it gives CASSLETNRDTEAFF. The variable domain in full, completed from reference TRBV3-1 and TRBJ1-1, reads DTAVSQTPKYLVTQMGNDKSIKCEQNLGHDTMYWYKQDSKKFLKIMFSYNNKELIINETVPNRFSPKSPDKAHLNLHINSLELGDSAVYFCASSLETNRDTEAFFGQGTRLTVV.